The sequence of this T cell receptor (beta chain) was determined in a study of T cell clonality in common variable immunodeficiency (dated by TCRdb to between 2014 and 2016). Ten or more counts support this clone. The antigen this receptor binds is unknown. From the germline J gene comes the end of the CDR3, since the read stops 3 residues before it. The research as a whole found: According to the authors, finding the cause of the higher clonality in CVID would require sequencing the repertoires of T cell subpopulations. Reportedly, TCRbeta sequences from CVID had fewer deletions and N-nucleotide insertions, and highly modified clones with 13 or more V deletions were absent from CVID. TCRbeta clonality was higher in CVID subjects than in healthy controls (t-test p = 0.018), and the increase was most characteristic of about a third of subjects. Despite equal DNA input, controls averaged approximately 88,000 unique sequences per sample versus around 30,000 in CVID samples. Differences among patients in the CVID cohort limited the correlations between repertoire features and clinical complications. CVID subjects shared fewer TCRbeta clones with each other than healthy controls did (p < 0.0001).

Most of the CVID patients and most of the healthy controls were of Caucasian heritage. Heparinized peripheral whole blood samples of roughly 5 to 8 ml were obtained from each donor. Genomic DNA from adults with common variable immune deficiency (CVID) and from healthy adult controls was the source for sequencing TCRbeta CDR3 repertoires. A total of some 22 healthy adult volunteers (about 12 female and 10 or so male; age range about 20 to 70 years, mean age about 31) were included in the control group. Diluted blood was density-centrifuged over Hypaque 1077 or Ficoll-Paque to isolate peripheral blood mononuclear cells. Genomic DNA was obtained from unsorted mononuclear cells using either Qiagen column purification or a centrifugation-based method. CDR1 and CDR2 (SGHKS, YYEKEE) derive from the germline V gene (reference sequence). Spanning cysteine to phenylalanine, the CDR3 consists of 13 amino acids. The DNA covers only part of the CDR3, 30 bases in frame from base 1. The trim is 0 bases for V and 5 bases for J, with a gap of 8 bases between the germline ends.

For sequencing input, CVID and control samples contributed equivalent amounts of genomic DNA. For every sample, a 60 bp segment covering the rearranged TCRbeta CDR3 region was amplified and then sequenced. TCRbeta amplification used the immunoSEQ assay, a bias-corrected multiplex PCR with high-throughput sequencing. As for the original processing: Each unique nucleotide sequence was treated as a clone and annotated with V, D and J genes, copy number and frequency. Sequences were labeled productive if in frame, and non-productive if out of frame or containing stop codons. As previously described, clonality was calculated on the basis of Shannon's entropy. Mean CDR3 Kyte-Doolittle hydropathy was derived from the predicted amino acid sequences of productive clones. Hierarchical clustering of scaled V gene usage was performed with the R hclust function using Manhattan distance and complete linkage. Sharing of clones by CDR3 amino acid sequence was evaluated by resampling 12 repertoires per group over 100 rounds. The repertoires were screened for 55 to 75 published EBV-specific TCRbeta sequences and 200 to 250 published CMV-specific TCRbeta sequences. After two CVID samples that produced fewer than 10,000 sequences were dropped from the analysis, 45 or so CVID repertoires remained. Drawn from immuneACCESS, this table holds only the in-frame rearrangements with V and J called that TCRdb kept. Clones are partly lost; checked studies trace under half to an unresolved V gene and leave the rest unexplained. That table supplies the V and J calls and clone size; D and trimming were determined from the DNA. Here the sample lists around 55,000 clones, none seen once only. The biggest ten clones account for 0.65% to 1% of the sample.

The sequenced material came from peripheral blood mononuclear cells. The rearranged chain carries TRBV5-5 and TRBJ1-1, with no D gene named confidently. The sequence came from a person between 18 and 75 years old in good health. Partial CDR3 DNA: TGTGCCAGCAGCTTGGAGCGGAGAACTGAA. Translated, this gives CASSLERRTE. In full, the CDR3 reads CASSLERRTEAFF.